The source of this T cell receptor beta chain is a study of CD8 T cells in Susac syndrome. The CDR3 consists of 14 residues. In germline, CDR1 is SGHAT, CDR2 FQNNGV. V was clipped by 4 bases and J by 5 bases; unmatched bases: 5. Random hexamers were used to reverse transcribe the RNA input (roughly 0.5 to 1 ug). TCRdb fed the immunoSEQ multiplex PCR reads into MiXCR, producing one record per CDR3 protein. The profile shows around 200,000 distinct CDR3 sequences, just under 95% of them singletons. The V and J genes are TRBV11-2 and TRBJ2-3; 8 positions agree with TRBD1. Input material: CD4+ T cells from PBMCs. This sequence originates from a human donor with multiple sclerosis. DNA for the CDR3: TGTGCCAGCAGCTCCAGGGGGCTGGAAGATACGCAGTATTTT. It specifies CASSSRGLEDTQYF.